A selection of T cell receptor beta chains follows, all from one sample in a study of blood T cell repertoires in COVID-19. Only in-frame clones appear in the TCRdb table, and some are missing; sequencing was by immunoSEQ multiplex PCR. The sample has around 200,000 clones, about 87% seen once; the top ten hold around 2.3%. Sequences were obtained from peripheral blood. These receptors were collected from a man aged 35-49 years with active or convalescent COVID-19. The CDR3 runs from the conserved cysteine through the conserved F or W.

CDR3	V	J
CATSDRDNQPQHF	TRBV10-3	TRBJ1-5
CASSLAGGQPQHF	TRBV5-1	TRBJ1-5
CASSEVGQGDDQPQHF	TRBV6-1	TRBJ1-5
CASQGAQGSYEQYF	TRBV5-1	TRBJ2-7
CASSVEGTGEMGYTF	TRBV9	TRBJ1-2
CASSQDLGGPYNEQFF	TRBV5-1	TRBJ2-1
CASSSPTGLRTYEQYF	TRBV7-9	TRBJ2-7
CASSFAGGLQGQFF	TRBV5-1	TRBJ2-1
CASSPDRGFIEKLFF	TRBV12-1	TRBJ1-4
CASCALAGGPDNEQFF	TRBV7-2	TRBJ2-1
CASSQSGTGGNQPQHF	TRBV4-2	TRBJ1-5
CASTITGTGGDGKGFF	TRBV2	TRBJ1-1
CASSVRNGRVSNTGELFF	TRBV9	TRBJ2-2
CASMDREVKQPQHF	TRBV11-2	TRBJ1-5
CASRAMEVGNTEAFF	TRBV19	TRBJ1-1
CASSQRTGGRNTEAFF	TRBV18	TRBJ1-1
CASSQIGTGGLDIQYF	TRBV28	TRBJ2-4
CASSQLQGEDFGYTF	TRBV3-1/TRBV3-2	TRBJ1-2
CASSLGGTGGNSNQPQHF	TRBV7-2	TRBJ1-5
CASSLVFGGANYGYTF	TRBV7-9	TRBJ1-2
CASRDGTGAGELFF	TRBV11-2	TRBJ2-2